The clone carrying this T cell receptor (beta chain) appeared a single time. CDR1 is SGHNT and CDR2 is YYREEE in the germline V gene (reference sequence). V trimming: 0 bases; J trimming: 11 bases; junction bases outside the gene matches: 7. The CDR3 runs 15 residues. These data are taken from a study of blood T cell repertoires in COVID-19. Method: immunoSEQ multiplex PCR; TCRdb's copy keeps in-frame clones and lacks some. This sample has 60,000 or so clones; approximately 85% occur once, and the top ten carry roughly 18%. What was sequenced was peripheral blood. The sequence was obtained from a human donor in a cohort sampled during active COVID-19. The rearrangement uses TRBV5-4 and TRBJ2-5; TRBD2 agrees at 13 bases. CDR3: CASSLGLAGGNQQYF. CDR3 DNA sequence: TGTGCCAGCAGCTTGGGACTAGCGGGGGGTAATCAGCAGTACTTC.